This T cell receptor beta chain is drawn from a study of patients and donors after allogeneic stem cell transplantation. CDR1 and CDR2 from the germline V gene are ENHRY and SYGVKD. V shed 3 bases and J 3 bases; nucleotides not matched to a gene: 8. The CDR3 length is 15 residues. A few counts support this clonotype. TCRdb used MiXCR to reprocess the RT-PCR reads, holding one entry per CDR3 protein. The data hold tens of thousands of distinct CDR3 sequences, with about 14% observed a single time. The sample was blood, either unsorted or a sorted T cell fraction (not recorded which). The TCR comes from a human donor who was either an allogeneic HSCT recipient or a stem cell or donor lymphocyte infusion donor (not recorded which). It is not recorded whose cells these are; they may come from a transplant donor. This chain connects TRBV10-3 to TRBJ2-7; 7 bases match TRBD1. CDR3 nucleotide sequence: TGTGCCATCAGTGAATCGGGCCGGGACAGCTACGAGCAGTACTTC. Protein product: CAISESGRDSYEQYF.